The 26 T cell receptor beta chains listed next were all sequenced from one sample in a study of human T cells and chemical hapten exposure. TCRdb ran MiXCR on the RACE reads and lists one entry per CDR3 protein. There are 380,000 or so distinct CDR3 sequences in the sample; 5% to 6.5% occur only once, and about 8.2% lies in the top ten. The sample's time point: pre-sensitization, week 0. Treatment described: therapeutic diphenylcyclopropenone sensitization with weekly scalp DPC. The sample here was whole blood, taken in connection with sensitization to the hapten diphenylcyclopropenone (DPC). The receptor source for this set is a woman aged 18-29 years with alopecia areata. Some clones in this sample may be carry-over from other donors' samples.

This clonotype was counted ten times or more. The gene calls are TRBV6-5 and TRBJ1-2, with no clear D. Germline V gives CDR1 MNHEY, CDR2 SVGAGI. The CDR3 has 15 residues. V lost 2 bases and J lost 2, with 12 bases in between. The CDR3 protein is CASSYDSNGNYGYTF. The CDR3 nucleotides are TGTGCCAGCAGTTACGACTCCAATGGGAACTATGGCTACACCTTC.

This clonotype was counted ten times or more. J is TRBJ1-4 and V is TRBV7-2, with 7 bases identical to TRBD1. The V gene's germline CDR1 is SGHTA and CDR2 FQGNSA. This CDR3 is 15 amino acids long. V was pared by 1 base and J by 5 bases, with 4 bases of the junction left unmatched. In DNA form, the CDR3 reads TGTGCCAGCAGCTTAGGAGGCAGGGGGAATGAAAAACTGTTTTTT. Translation gives CASSLGGRGNEKLFF.

J is TRBJ1-2 and V is TRBV5-5, with 9 bases identical to TRBD1. Losses at the gene ends were 1 base for V and 5 bases for J; bases not matched to a gene: 6. CDR1 is SGHKS and CDR2 is YYEKEE in the germline V gene (reference sequence). The CDR3 is made up of 15 amino acids. The CDR3 protein is CASSLILQGAYGYTF. CDR3 coding DNA: TGTGCCAGCAGCTTGATACTACAGGGGGCGTATGGCTACACCTTC.

This clonotype occurred many times. The chain carries TRBV20-1 and TRBJ2-7, with a tentative D call TRBD2 (6 bases). V lost 3 bases, J lost 3 bases, and 15 bases lay in between. From germline, CDR1 is DFQATT and CDR2 SNEGSKA (reference sequence). The CDR3 extends over 14 amino acids. The CDR3 nucleotides are TGCAGTGCTAGTTTCCCGGGAGAGGGCTACGAGCAGTACTTC. Translating gives CSASFPGEGYEQYF.

This clonotype was seen a few times. The chain combines TRBV5-4 with TRBJ2-6; 9 nucleotides align to TRBD1. Unmatched junction bases numbered 8, after V lost 4 bases and J lost 0 bases. CDR1 SGHNT and CDR2 YYREEE come from the germline V gene (reference sequence). The CDR3 consists of 18 residues. This chain's CDR3 is CASSPWGQGGSGANVLTF. Written as DNA, the CDR3 is TGTGCCAGCAGCCCATGGGGACAGGGTGGCTCTGGGGCCAACGTCCTGACTTTC.

This clonotype has a count of ten or more. The chain is built from TRBV5-1 and TRBJ2-6, with D maybe TRBD1 (6 bases). Trimming took 0 bases from V and 10 from J, leaving 14 bases between them. CDR3 length: 15 amino acids. Per germline, CDR1 SGHRS and CDR2 YFSETQ. The CDR3 region has the DNA TGCGCCAGCAGCTTGGACTTTGCAGGGGAAAACGTCCTGACTTTC. As protein: CASSLDFAGENVLTF.

The chain recombines TRBV4-1 with TRBJ2-3; 7 nucleotides align to TRBD1. Per the germline V gene, CDR1 is MGHRA and CDR2 is YSYEKL. The CDR3 has 19 residues. V lost 5 bases and J lost 4; bases outside the gene matches: 21. The CDR3 loop reads CASSTHYRGRRGRSDTQYF. The CDR3 DNA sequence: TGCGCCAGCAGCACCCACTACAGGGGCCGCAGGGGGAGATCAGATACGCAGTATTTT.

In its sample, this clonotype was seen a few times. A much more abundant neighbour one base away suggests this may be a read error. The chain uses TRBV2 and TRBJ1-1; D ambiguous. With 5 bases removed from V and 3 bases from J, the gap between germline ends came to 4 bases. Germline CDR1 is SNHLY and CDR2 is FYNNEI. The CDR3 extends over 11 amino acids. CDR3 DNA sequence: TGTGCCAGCAGTTACCACACTGAAGCTTTCTTT. This translates into CASSYHTEAFF. The full variable domain, in which reference TRBV2 and TRBJ1-1 provide the parts outside the CDR3, is EPEVTQTPSHQVTQMGQEVILRCVPISNHLYFYWYRQILGQKVEFLVSFYNNEISEKSEIFDDQFSVERPDGSNFTLKIRSTKLEDSAMYFCASSYHTEAFFGQGTRLTVV.

This clonotype showed up many times. The chain uses TRBV5-1 and TRBJ1-2; D unclear. V was shortened by 8 bases and J by 7 bases, with 6 bases between the two germline ends. Looked up from germline, CDR1 is SGHRS and CDR2 is YFSETQ. This CDR3 is built from 9 residues. CDR3 amino acids: CASRSGYTF. The DNA for the CDR3 is TGCGCCAGTCGATCTGGCTACACCTTC.

This clonotype was observed a handful of times. The chain is built from TRBV4-3 and TRBJ1-3; D unresolved. The germline V gene encodes CDR1 LGHNA and CDR2 YSLEER. The CDR3 totals 15 residues. Trimming shortened V by 6 bases and J by 4 bases, and 16 bases separated the two germline ends. CDR3 nucleotides: TGCGCCAGCAGTCTCGAAGAAGGGTCCGGAAACACCATATATTTT. This translates into CASSLEEGSGNTIYF.

The rearrangement joins TRBV5-1 to TRBJ1-1; 7 bases map to TRBD1. Trimming cost V 4 bases and J 5 bases; bases outside gene matches: 2. The CDR3 extends over 12 amino acids. CDR1 is SGHRS, CDR2 YFSETQ, per germline. The CDR3 is CASSAQGTEAFF. The DNA for the CDR3 is TGCGCCAGCAGCGCACAGGGGACTGAAGCTTTCTTT. The full variable domain, in which reference TRBV5-1 and TRBJ1-1 provide the parts outside the CDR3, is KAGVTQTPRYLIKTRGQQVTLSCSPISGHRSVSWYQQTPGQGLQFLFEYFSETQRNKGNFPGRFSGRQFSNSRSEMNVSTLELGDSALYLCASSAQGTEAFFGQGTRLTVV.

Many counts were recorded for this clonotype. V is TRBV6-2 or TRBV6-3 and J is TRBJ2-1; maybe TRBD2 (6 bases). V dropped 6 bases and J dropped 3 bases, with 12 bases sitting between them. Germline V CDR1 and CDR2: MNHEY, SVGEGT. There are 14 residues in the CDR3. The CDR3 loop reads CASSSRRGYNEQFF. As DNA, the CDR3 is TGTGCCAGCAGCTCTCGGCGGGGCTACAATGAGCAGTTCTTC.

This clonotype was recorded a few times. The V gene is TRBV6-5, the J gene TRBJ1-2, with 7 nucleotides matching TRBD1. The V gene's germline CDR1 is MNHEY and CDR2 SVGAGI. The CDR3 is 14 residues long. V was pared by 4 bases and J by 4 bases, with 6 bases of the junction left unmatched. CDR3 sequence (DNA): TGTGCCAGCAGTTCAACAGGGGCCCCCTATGGCTACACCTTC. Residues: CASSSTGAPYGYTF.

The chain uses TRBV29-1 and TRBJ1-2, with 12 bases fitting TRBD1. Trimming took 4 bases from V and 8 from J; bases not matched to a gene: 8. The CDR3 extends over 14 amino acids. Germline V gene sequence: CDR1 SQVTM, CDR2 ANQGSEA. The DNA for the CDR3 is TGCAGCGTTGCTTTGGGGACAGGGGGCCGAGGCTACACCTTC. It codes for CSVALGTGGRGYTF.

In its sample, this clonotype was seen a few times. The V call is TRBV4-2, the J call TRBJ1-1; 8 nucleotides align to TRBD1. V lost 10 bases to trimming and J lost 2 bases; unmatched junction nucleotides: 12. The CDR3 is 15 amino acids. CDR1 is LGHNA and CDR2 is YNFKEQ in the germline V gene. CDR3 coding DNA: TGTGCCACCGAGGGACAGGAAAGGGAAAACACTGAAGCTTTCTTT. Its translation is CATEGQERENTEAFF.

The chain carries TRBV29-1 and TRBJ2-1; TRBD2 matches 7 bases. Germline lookup yields CDR1 SQVTM and CDR2 ANQGSEA. J was trimmed by 0 bases and V by 2 bases; bases with no gene match: 7. The CDR3 totals 16 residues. The chain's CDR3 is CSVESLRGSSYNEQFF. DNA for the CDR3: TGCAGCGTTGAAAGTCTGCGGGGGAGCTCCTACAATGAGCAGTTCTTC.

This clonotype was detected only a few times. The chain links TRBV5-1 to TRBJ1-5; TRBD1 is a possible D gene (5 bases). CDR1 and CDR2 from the germline V gene are SGHRS and YFSETQ. The CDR3 covers 13 residues. Trimming stripped 3 bases from V and 4 bases from J, with 8 bases between. CDR3 region: CASSWGENQPQHF. The CDR3 bases are TGCGCCAGCAGCTGGGGGGAAAATCAGCCCCAGCATTTT. Full variable domain (missing parts from reference TRBV5-1 and TRBJ1-5): KAGVTQTPRYLIKTRGQQVTLSCSPISGHRSVSWYQQTPGQGLQFLFEYFSETQRNKGNFPGRFSGRQFSNSRSEMNVSTLELGDSALYLCASSWGENQPQHFGDGTRLSIL.

This chain connects TRBV29-1 to TRBJ2-1; 15 bases line up with TRBD2. V dropped 5 bases and J dropped 5; count of bases not matched to a gene: 1. CDR1 is SQVTM, CDR2 ANQGSEA, per germline. The CDR3 extends over 14 amino acids. CDR3 in amino acids: CSVRTSGGDNEQFF. The CDR3 DNA sequence: TGCAGCGTTCGGACTAGCGGGGGGGACAATGAGCAGTTCTTC.

This clonotype was observed many times. V usage is TRBV4-2 and J usage is TRBJ2-1; 8 positions match TRBD2. Germline V gene data show CDR1 as LGHNA and CDR2 as YNFKEQ. This CDR3 has 15 residues. V lost 3 bases to trimming and J lost 8 bases; unmatched junction nucleotides: 9. CDR3 amino acids: CASSHEVAGSYEQFF. The CDR3 DNA is TGTGCCAGCAGCCATGAGGTAGCGGGAAGCTATGAGCAGTTCTTC.

The chain uses TRBV27 and TRBJ1-1; D perhaps matches TRBD1 (5 bases). Germline values: CDR1 MNHEY, CDR2 SMNVEV (reference sequence). V was trimmed by 3 bases and J by 1 base, leaving 21 bases between them. CDR3 size: 18 residues. CDR3 coding DNA: TGTGCCAGCAGTTTTTTGGCACCGGGACGGGGGGAGAACACTGAAGCTTTCTTT. It codes for CASSFLAPGRGENTEAFF.

In its sample, this clonotype was seen a few times. This chain links TRBV20-1 with TRBJ2-3; TRBD1 agrees at 7 bases. The CDR3 totals 15 residues. The germline V gene has CDR1 DFQATT and CDR2 SNEGSKA (reference sequence). The V gene end was trimmed by 0 bases and the J gene end by 7 bases; junction bases not matched to a gene: 10. In DNA form, the CDR3 reads TGCAGTGCTAGAGATCTGAAACAGGGGTGGAATACGCAGTATTTT. Amino acid sequence: CSARDLKQGWNTQYF.

This clonotype was observed at least ten times. The chain recombines TRBV7-9 with TRBJ2-2; a possible D gene is TRBD1 (6 bases). The CDR3 has 17 amino acids. Germline CDR1 reads SEHNR; CDR2 reads FQNEAQ (reference sequence). V dropped 5 bases and J dropped 4 bases, with 20 bases sitting between them. In DNA, the CDR3 is TGTGCCAGCAGCCCTAGACCCGGGACAAGAATCACCGGGGAGCTGTTTTTT. It is translated as CASSPRPGTRITGELFF.

This clonotype was seen only a few times. The genes are TRBV20-1 and TRBJ2-3, with TRBD2 matching 10 bases. This CDR3 comprises 14 residues. Germline V gene lookup returns CDR1 DFQATT and CDR2 SNEGSKA (reference sequence). V was clipped by 8 bases and J by 1 base; unmatched bases: 6. CDR3 DNA sequence: TGCAGTTGCAGCGGGGGGGCCGGCACAGATACGCAGTATTTT. Its protein product is CSCSGGAGTDTQYF.

The chain uses TRBV20-1 and TRBJ1-5; 11 positions agree with TRBD1. The V gene's germline CDR1 is DFQATT and CDR2 SNEGSKA (reference sequence). The CDR3 runs 16 residues. V lost 4 bases to trimming and J lost 1 base; unmatched junction nucleotides: 6. The CDR3 loop is CSATGQGATSNQPQHF. Written as DNA, the CDR3 is TGCAGTGCTACCGGACAGGGGGCTACGAGCAATCAGCCCCAGCATTTT.

The J gene is TRBJ2-1, the V gene TRBV29-1; a possible D gene is TRBD1 (6 bases). Germline V gives CDR1 SQVTM, CDR2 ANQGSEA. V was shortened by 1 base and J by 0 bases, with 13 bases between the two germline ends. This CDR3 has 16 amino acids. The CDR3 sequence: CSVEGVGGFSYNEQFF. DNA for the CDR3: TGCAGCGTTGAAGGTGTAGGGGGATTCTCCTACAATGAGCAGTTCTTC.

This clonotype has just a few counts. The V call is TRBV9, the J call TRBJ1-6; D is uncertain. Germline lookup yields CDR1 SGDLS and CDR2 YYNGEE. This CDR3 has 15 residues. The V end lost 2 bases, the J end lost 5 bases, and 11 bases lay between the germline ends. CDR3 loop: CASSVAPTDNSPLHF. The CDR3 DNA is TGTGCCAGCAGCGTGGCGCCGACCGATAATTCACCCCTCCACTTT.